This is a list of T cell receptor beta chains from one sample in a study of radiotherapy plus CTLA-4 blockade in lung cancer. Method: immunoSEQ multiplex PCR; TCRdb's copy keeps in-frame clones and lacks some. In the table there are roughly 120,000 clones, 65% to 85% of which are singletons. Sequences were derived from peripheral blood, sampled from a patient treated with radiotherapy plus ipilimumab. All receptors come from a human donor with non-small cell lung cancer who had a partial response to radiotherapy plus ipilimumab. CDR3s include the opening cysteine and the closing phenylalanine or tryptophan. D genes are given only for firm matches. Only part of the rows carry a size: once, few, many, or a class if the clone is expanded.

TRBV5-6,TRBJ2-3,-,-,TGTGCCAGCAGCTTAACAGGGAAATCAGATACGCAGTATTTT,CASSLTGKSDTQYF
TRBV27,TRBJ2-7,TRBD2,-,TGTGCCAGCAGTCAACGAGACCTCGGACTAGCGGGCTCCTACGAGCAGTACTTC,CASSQRDLGLAGSYEQYF
TRBV5-6,TRBJ2-4,TRBD1,few,TGTGCCAGCAGCTTGGCGGCAGGGGGCTCCAAAAACATTCAGTACTTC,CASSLAAGGSKNIQYF
TRBV11-2,TRBJ1-3,-,once,TGTGCCAGCAGCTTAATAGGAACGGGGGTCTCTGGAAACACCATATATTTT,CASSLIGTGVSGNTIYF
TRBV6-5,TRBJ1-1,-,-,TGTGCCAGCAGCCGCGAGGGTGTGGGGTACACTGAAGCTTTCTTT,CASSREGVGYTEAFF
TRBV18,TRBJ2-1,TRBD2,-,TGTGCCAGCTCACCACGACTAGCGGACTACAATGAGCAGTTCTTC,CASSPRLADYNEQFF
TRBV7-9,TRBJ2-1,TRBD2,-,TGTGCCAGCAGTCCCGCGACGGGAGGCTACAATGAGCAGTTCTTC,CASSPATGGYNEQFF
TRBV4-1,TRBJ2-1,TRBD2,-,TGCGCCAGCAGCCAAGGGTGGGGACTAGCGGACGATGAGCAGTTCTTC,CASSQGWGLADDEQFF
TRBV6-6,TRBJ2-7,TRBD1,-,TGTGCCAGCAGCCTCACAGGGGGCGCTGGCTCCTACGAGCAGTACTTC,CASSLTGGAGSYEQYF
TRBV28,TRBJ1-3,-,-,TGTGCCAGCAGTCCAGGGCCACGATGGGGAAACACCATATATTTT,CASSPGPRWGNTIYF
TRBV7-3,TRBJ1-2,TRBD1,-,TGTGCCAGCAGCCCAAGACAGGGGGCTCACTATGGCTACACCTTC,CASSPRQGAHYGYTF
TRBV19,TRBJ1-5,-,-,TGTGCCAGTAGTCAACAGGGTGGTCAGCCCCAGCATTTT,CASSQQGGQPQHF
TRBV5-1,TRBJ2-1,TRBD2,few,TGCGCCAGCAGCTTAAGGTCTAGCGGAAGTATAGGTGAGCAGTTCTTC,CASSLRSSGSIGEQFF
TRBV4-3,TRBJ2-4,-,-,TGCGCCAGCAGCCAAGATTACGGGAACGCAAACATTCAGTACTTC,CASSQDYGNANIQYF
TRBV11-2,TRBJ2-2,TRBD2,once,TGTGCCAGCAGCTCTATCGGGAGGGCCGCGAACACCGGGGAGCTGTTTTTT,CASSSIGRAANTGELFF
TRBV7-2,TRBJ1-1,-,-,TGTGCCAGCAGCTTAGCCGGTCTGAACACTGAAGCTTTCTTT,CASSLAGLNTEAFF
TRBV6-1,TRBJ2-6,-,-,TGTGCCAGCAGTGAGGTAACCGGAGGGGCTGGGGCCAACGTCCTGACTTTC,CASSEVTGGAGANVLTF
TRBV7-2,TRBJ2-3,-,-,TGTGCCAGCAGCTTAGAACGCGGTACGCAGTATTTT,CASSLERGTQYF
TRBV6-5,TRBJ2-5,TRBD1,-,TGTGCCAGCAGTTACTCGATACGACAGGGGTTGGAGACCCAGTACTTC,CASSYSIRQGLETQYF
TRBV6-5,TRBJ2-7,TRBD2,-,TGTGCCAGCACCCGGACTAGCGGGTACTACGAGCAGTACTTC,CASTRTSGYYEQYF
TRBV6-4,TRBJ2-2,-,once,TGTGCCAGCAGTGCGGACTGGGGGGCCGGGGAGCTGTTTTTT,CASSADWGAGELFF
TRBV6-5,TRBJ1-2,TRBD1,few,TGTGCCAGCAGAAAGACAGGGATCTATGGCTACACCTTC,CASRKTGIYGYTF
TRBV18,TRBJ1-2,-,-,TGTGCCAGCTCACTCCAACCAGGGAGGAAAACCTATGGCTACACCTTC,CASSLQPGRKTYGYTF
TRBV11-3,TRBJ2-2,TRBD2,-,TGTGCCAGCAGCCCCTTCGGCCTTGGTAGCGGGAGAGCCGGGGAGCTGTTTTTT,CASSPFGLGSGRAGELFF
TRBV19,TRBJ1-2,-,-,TGTGCCACGTCGGAGGGGTCCGACTATGGCTACACCTTC,CATSEGSDYGYTF
TRBV11-3,TRBJ2-5,TRBD2,-,TGTGCCAGCAGCTTAGGCGGGAGTAAGGAGACCCAGTACTTC,CASSLGGSKETQYF
TRBV19,TRBJ1-5,TRBD1,-,TGTGCCAGTAGACCCCCGGGACAGCTTAATCAGCCCCAGCATTTT,CASRPPGQLNQPQHF
TRBV6-5,TRBJ2-4,TRBD2,-,TGTGCCAGCAGTCGAACCGGGGACTACAAAAACATTCAGTACTTC,CASSRTGDYKNIQYF
TRBV27,TRBJ1-2,-,-,TGTGCCAGCAGCCTCCGCGCCGGGTATGATGGCTACACCTTC,CASSLRAGYDGYTF
TRBV7-2,TRBJ1-4,-,-,TGTGCCAGCAGCCGCGGCGTTGAAAAACTGTTTTTT,CASSRGVEKLFF
TRBV7-6,TRBJ2-7,TRBD2,-,TGTGCCAGCAGCTTAGCGCCGGGGGGTACGAGGATGGAGCAGTACTTC,CASSLAPGGTRMEQYF
TRBV27,TRBJ2-7,-,-,TGTGCCAGCAGACTAATTAGCTCCTACGAGCAGTACTTC,CASRLISSYEQYF
TRBV6-1,TRBJ1-1,TRBD1,-,TGTGCCACCGGGGTAGACAGGGCGGGGACTGAAGCTTTCTTT,CATGVDRAGTEAFF
TRBV11-3,TRBJ2-5,TRBD1,-,TGTGCCAGCAGTGGGACAGCGCAAGAGACCCAGTACTTC,CASSGTAQETQYF
TRBV5-1,TRBJ1-4,TRBD1,once,TGCGCCAGCAGCTTGACCGGGACAGGGGTTGAAAAACTGTTTTTT,CASSLTGTGVEKLFF
TRBV6-5,TRBJ1-1,TRBD1,-,TGTGCCAGCAGTAACCCAGGGGGGAACACTGAAGCTTTCTTT,CASSNPGGNTEAFF
TRBV9,TRBJ1-5,-,few,TGTGCGTCGGGGGGTTGGAGCAATCAGCCCCAGCATTTT,CASGGWSNQPQHF